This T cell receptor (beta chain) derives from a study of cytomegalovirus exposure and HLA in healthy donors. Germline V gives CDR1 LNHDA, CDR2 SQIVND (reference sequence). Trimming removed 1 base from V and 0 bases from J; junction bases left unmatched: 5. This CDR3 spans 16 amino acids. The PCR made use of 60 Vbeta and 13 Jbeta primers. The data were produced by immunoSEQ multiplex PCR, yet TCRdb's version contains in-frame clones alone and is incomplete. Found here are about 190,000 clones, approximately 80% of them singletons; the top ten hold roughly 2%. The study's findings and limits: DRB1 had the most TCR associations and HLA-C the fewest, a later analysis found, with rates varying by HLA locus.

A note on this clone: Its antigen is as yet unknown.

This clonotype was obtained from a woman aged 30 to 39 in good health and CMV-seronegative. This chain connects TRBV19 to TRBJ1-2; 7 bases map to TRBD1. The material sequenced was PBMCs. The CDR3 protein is CASSIGQGRANYGYTF. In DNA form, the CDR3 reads TGTGCCAGTAGTATAGGACAGGGCAGAGCTAACTATGGCTACACCTTC.